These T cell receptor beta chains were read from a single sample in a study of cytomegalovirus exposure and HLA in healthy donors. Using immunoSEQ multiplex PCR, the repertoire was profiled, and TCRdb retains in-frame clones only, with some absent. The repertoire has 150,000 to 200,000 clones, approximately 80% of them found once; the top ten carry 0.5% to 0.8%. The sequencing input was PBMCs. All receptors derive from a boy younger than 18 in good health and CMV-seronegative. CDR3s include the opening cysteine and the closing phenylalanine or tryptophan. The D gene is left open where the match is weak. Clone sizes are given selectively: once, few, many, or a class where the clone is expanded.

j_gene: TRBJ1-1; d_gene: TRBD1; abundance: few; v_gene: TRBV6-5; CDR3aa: CASSFWTGDSNTEAFF; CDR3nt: TGTGCCAGCAGTTTCTGGACAGGGGATTCGAACACTGAAGCTTTCTTT
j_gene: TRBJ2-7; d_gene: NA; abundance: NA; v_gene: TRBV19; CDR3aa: CASSTKLIPGHEQYF; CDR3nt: TGTGCCAGTAGTACCAAACTTATCCCAGGCCACGAGCAGTACTTC
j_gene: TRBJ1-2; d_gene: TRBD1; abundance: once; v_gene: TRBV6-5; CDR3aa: CASSDPGQGNYGYTF; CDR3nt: TGTGCCAGCAGCGATCCGGGACAGGGAAACTATGGCTACACCTTC
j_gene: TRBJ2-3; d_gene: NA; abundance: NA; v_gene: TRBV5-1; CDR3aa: CASMEGDRTDTQYF; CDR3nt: TGCGCCAGCATGGAGGGCGACCGCACAGATACGCAGTATTTT
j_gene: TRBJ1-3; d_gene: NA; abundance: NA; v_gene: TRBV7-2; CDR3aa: CASSSRGKSSGNTIYF; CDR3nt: TGTGCCAGCAGCTCCCGGGGGAAGAGCTCTGGAAACACCATATATTTT
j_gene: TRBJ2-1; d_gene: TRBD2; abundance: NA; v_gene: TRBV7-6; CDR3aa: CASSLISSGRGNEQFF; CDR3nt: TGTGCCAGCAGCTTAATATCTAGCGGGAGGGGTAATGAGCAGTTCTTC
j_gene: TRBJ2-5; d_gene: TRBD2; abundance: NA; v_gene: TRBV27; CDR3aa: CASSFSGGETQYF; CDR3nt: TGTGCCAGCAGTTTCTCGGGGGGTGAGACCCAGTACTTC
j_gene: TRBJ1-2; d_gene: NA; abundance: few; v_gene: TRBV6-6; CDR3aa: CASSYRRNPDGYTF; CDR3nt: TGTGCCAGCAGTTACCGCAGGAACCCTGATGGCTACACCTTC
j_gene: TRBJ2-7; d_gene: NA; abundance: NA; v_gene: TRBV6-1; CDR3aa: CASSEREALYEQYF; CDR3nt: TGTGCCAGCAGTGAAAGGGAGGCTCTCTACGAGCAGTACTTC
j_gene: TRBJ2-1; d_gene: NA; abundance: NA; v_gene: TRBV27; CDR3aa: CASSLGAHEQFF; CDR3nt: TGTGCCAGCAGTTTAGGGGCACATGAGCAGTTCTTC
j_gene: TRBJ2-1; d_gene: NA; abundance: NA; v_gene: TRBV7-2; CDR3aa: CASSSGTARGGYNEQFF; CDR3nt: TGTGCCAGCAGCTCCGGGACGGCTAGGGGAGGCTACAATGAGCAGTTCTTC
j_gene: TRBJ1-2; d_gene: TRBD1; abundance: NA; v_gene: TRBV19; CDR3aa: CASTNRGDRGAGYTF; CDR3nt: TGTGCCAGTACCAACCGGGGAGACAGGGGAGCTGGCTACACCTTC
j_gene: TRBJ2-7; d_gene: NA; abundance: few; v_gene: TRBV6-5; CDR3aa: CASSYAVKSFYEQYF; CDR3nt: TGTGCCAGCAGTTACGCGGTGAAGTCGTTCTACGAGCAGTACTTC
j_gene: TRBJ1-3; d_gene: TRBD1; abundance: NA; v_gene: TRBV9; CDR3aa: CASSRGTGRSSGNTIYF; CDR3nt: TGTGCCAGCAGCCGAGGGACAGGGAGGTCCTCTGGAAACACCATATATTTT
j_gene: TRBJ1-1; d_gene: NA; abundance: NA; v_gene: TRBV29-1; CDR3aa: CSVGKGASNTEAFF; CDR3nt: TGCAGCGTTGGTAAAGGGGCTTCGAACACTGAAGCTTTCTTT
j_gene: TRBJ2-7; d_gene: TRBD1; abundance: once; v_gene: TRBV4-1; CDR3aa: CASSQDRAGGSYEQYF; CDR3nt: TGCGCCAGCAGCCAAGACCGGGCAGGGGGCTCCTACGAGCAGTACTTC
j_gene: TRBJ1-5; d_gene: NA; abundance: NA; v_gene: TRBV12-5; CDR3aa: CASGFLRDTNQPQHF; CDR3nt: TGTGCTAGTGGTTTCCTCCGGGACACTAATCAGCCCCAGCATTTT
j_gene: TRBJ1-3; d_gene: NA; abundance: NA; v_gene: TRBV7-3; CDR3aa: CASSLSPQGDTIYF; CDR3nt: TGTGCCAGCAGCTTATCCCCTCAGGGTGACACCATATATTTT
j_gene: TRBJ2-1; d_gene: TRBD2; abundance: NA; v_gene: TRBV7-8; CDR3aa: CASSLGSGRDNEQFF; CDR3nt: TGTGCCAGCAGCCTGGGGAGCGGGAGGGACAATGAGCAGTTCTTC
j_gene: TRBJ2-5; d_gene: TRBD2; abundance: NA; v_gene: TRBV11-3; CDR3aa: CASSSPGLATLGETQYF; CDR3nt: TGTGCCAGCAGCTCACCGGGACTAGCGACCCTTGGTGAGACCCAGTACTTC
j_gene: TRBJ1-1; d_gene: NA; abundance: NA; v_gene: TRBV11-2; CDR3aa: CASSSYNRKMNTEAFF; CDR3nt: TGTGCCAGCAGCTCGTATAACAGGAAAATGAACACTGAAGCTTTCTTT
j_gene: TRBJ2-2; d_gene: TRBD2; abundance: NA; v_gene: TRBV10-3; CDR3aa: CAISRGGRDGELFF; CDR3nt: TGTGCCATCAGCCGCGGGGGGCGGGACGGGGAGCTGTTTTTT
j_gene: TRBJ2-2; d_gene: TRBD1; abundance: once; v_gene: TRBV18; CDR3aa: CASSPVGQGNTGELFF; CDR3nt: TGTGCCAGCTCACCCGTAGGACAGGGGAACACCGGGGAGCTGTTTTTT
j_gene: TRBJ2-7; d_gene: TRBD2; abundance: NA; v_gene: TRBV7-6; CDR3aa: CASSSAGGSPYEQYF; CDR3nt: TGTGCCAGCAGCTCCGCTGGCGGGAGTCCCTACGAGCAGTACTTC
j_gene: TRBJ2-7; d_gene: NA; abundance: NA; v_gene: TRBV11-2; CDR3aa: CASSLGRGSSYEQYF; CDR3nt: TGTGCCAGCAGCTTGGGCAGGGGCAGCTCCTACGAGCAGTACTTC
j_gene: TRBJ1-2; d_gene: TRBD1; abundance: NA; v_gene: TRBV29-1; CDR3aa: CSVEARGLWGGYTF; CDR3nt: TGCAGCGTTGAAGCAAGGGGGCTATGGGGAGGCTACACCTTC
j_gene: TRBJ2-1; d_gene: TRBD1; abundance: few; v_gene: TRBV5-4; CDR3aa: CASSWTGDPYNEQFF; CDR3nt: TGTGCCAGCAGCTGGACAGGGGACCCCTACAATGAGCAGTTCTTC
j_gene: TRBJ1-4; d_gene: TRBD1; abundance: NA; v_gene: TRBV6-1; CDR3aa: CASSEGTGSEKLFF; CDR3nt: TGTGCCAGCAGTGAAGGGACAGGCTCCGAAAAACTGTTTTTT
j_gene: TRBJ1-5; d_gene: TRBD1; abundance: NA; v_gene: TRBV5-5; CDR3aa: CASSTGQGSNQPQHF; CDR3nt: TGTGCCAGCAGCACTGGACAGGGGAGCAATCAGCCCCAGCATTTT
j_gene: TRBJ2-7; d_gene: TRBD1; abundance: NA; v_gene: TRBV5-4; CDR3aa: CASSGRDSQYEQYF; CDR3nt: TGTGCCAGCAGCGGCCGGGACAGTCAGTACGAGCAGTACTTC
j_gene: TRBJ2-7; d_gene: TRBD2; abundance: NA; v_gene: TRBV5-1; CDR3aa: CASSLVGLAGDQQYF; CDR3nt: TGCGCCAGCAGCTTGGTTGGTCTAGCGGGAGATCAGCAGTACTTC
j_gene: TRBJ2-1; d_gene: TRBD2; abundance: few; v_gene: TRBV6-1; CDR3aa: CASRSILAGVNEQFF; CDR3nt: TGTGCCAGCAGATCCATCCTAGCGGGAGTAAATGAGCAGTTCTTC
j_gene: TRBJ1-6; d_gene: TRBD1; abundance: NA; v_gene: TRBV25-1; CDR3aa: CASSGRQGGSPLHF; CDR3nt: TGTGCCAGCAGTGGAAGACAGGGTGGATCACCCCTCCACTTT
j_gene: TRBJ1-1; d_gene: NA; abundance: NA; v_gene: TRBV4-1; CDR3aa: CASGENGGETEAFF; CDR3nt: TGCGCCAGCGGAGAGAATGGAGGGGAAACTGAAGCTTTCTTT
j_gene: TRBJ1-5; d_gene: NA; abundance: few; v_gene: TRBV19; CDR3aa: CASSVGGFQPQHF; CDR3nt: TGTGCCAGTAGTGTGGGAGGGTTTCAGCCCCAGCATTTT
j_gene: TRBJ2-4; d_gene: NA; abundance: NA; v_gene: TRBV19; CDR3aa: CASPTGTVKNIQYF; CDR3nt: TGTGCCAGTCCCACCGGGACTGTCAAAAACATTCAGTACTTC
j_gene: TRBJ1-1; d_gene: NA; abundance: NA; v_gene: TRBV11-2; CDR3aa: CASSHWNTEAFF; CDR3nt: TGTGCCAGCAGCCACTGGAACACTGAAGCTTTCTTT